What follows are 23 T cell receptor beta chains derived from one specimen sequenced in a study of blood T cell repertoires in COVID-19. This table comes from immunoSEQ multiplex PCR, and its TCRdb copy is limited to in-frame clones, with some not included. The sample shows more than 90,000 clones, around nine tenths of them seen only once. The sample consisted of peripheral blood. The source of these receptors is a middle-aged man with acute or convalescent COVID-19.

The gene calls are TRBV5-1 and TRBJ1-2; D gene unclear. Germline CDR1 SGHRS, CDR2 YFSETQ. Trimming left V 0 bases short and J 4 bases short, with 16 bases between. The CDR3 spans 16 residues. The CDR3 nucleotides read TGCGCCAGCAGCTTGGTGTTGGGGAGCCAAGCCTATGGCTACACCTTC. Translation gives CASSLVLGSQAYGYTF.

In this sample, this clone turned up once. The V and J genes are TRBV20-1 and TRBJ2-7; a possible D gene is TRBD1 (5 bases). The CDR3 extends over 14 amino acids. V lost 3 bases to trimming and J lost 0 bases, with 12 bases between them. Germline CDR1 reads DFQATT; CDR2 reads SNEGSKA (reference sequence). CDR3 sequence reads: CSASTGLSSYEQYF. In DNA form, the CDR3 reads TGCAGTGCTAGTACAGGCCTGAGCTCCTACGAGCAGTACTTC.

The chain couples TRBV5-5 to TRBJ2-2; 8 bases are shared with TRBD1. Germline loops: CDR1 SGHKS, CDR2 YYEKEE (reference sequence). This CDR3 is built from 14 residues. The junction had 7 bases not matched to a gene; V was cut back by 4 bases and J by 8 bases. DNA for the CDR3: TGTGCCAGCAGCCCTTTGACAGGGGTTGGGGAGCTGTTTTTT. Amino acid sequence: CASSPLTGVGELFF.

The V and J genes are TRBV6-6 and TRBJ2-7; 8 nucleotides line up with TRBD2. The germline V gene has CDR1 MNHNY and CDR2 SVGAGI (reference sequence). J was trimmed by 6 bases and V by 6 bases; bases with no gene match: 7. The CDR3 runs 13 residues. The CDR3 nucleotides are TGTGCCAGCAGCCCCGGGGGGGGAAGCGAGCAGTACTTC. Translated: CASSPGGGSEQYF.

The V call is TRBV9, the J call TRBJ2-3; TRBD2 matches 10 bases. This CDR3 has 15 amino acids. V was clipped by 0 bases and J by 7 bases; unmatched bases: 5. The germline V gene has CDR1 SGDLS and CDR2 YYNGEE. The chain's CDR3 is CASSVDSGGANTQYF. The DNA of the CDR3 is TGTGCCAGCAGCGTAGACAGCGGGGGGGCGAATACGCAGTATTTT.

This chain uses TRBV6-6 with TRBJ1-2; 8 bases agree with TRBD1. The CDR3 runs 12 residues. Unmatched junction bases numbered 2, after V lost 6 bases and J lost 5 bases. Germline V CDR1 and CDR2: MNHNY, SVGAGI (reference sequence). The CDR3 loop reads CASRDRVYGYTF. In DNA, the CDR3 is TGTGCCAGCAGGGACAGGGTTTATGGCTACACCTTC.

The chain employs TRBV7-2 and TRBJ2-7, with TRBD2 identical over 12 bases. Trimming removed 4 bases from V and 4 bases from J; junction bases left unmatched: 5. Per germline, CDR1 SGHTA and CDR2 FQGNSA. The CDR3 consists of 15 residues. CDR3 region: CASSYRTSGIYEQYF. The DNA for the CDR3 is TGTGCCAGCAGCTATAGGACTAGCGGGATATACGAGCAGTACTTC.

The genes are TRBV30 and TRBJ2-3; D not certain. Germline V lookup: CDR1 GTSNPN, CDR2 SVGIG (reference sequence). Trimming stripped 2 bases from V and 2 bases from J, with 5 bases between. The CDR3 loop spans 12 amino acids. CDR3 coding DNA: TGTGCCTGGAGTATAATCACAGATACGCAGTATTTT. The encoded protein is CAWSIITDTQYF.

The V call is TRBV30, the J call TRBJ2-1; 8 nucleotides line up with TRBD2. V was pared by 0 bases and J by 7 bases, with 2 bases of the junction left unmatched. The CDR3 is made up of 13 amino acids. Germline lookup yields CDR1 GTSNPN and CDR2 SVGIG (reference sequence). The CDR3 sequence is CAWSVGGGNEQFF. The DNA for the CDR3 is TGTGCCTGGAGTGTCGGGGGGGGGAATGAGCAGTTCTTC.

This chain joins TRBV5-1 and TRBJ2-3, with 8 bases aligning to TRBD2. Trimming took 2 bases from V and 0 from J; bases not matched to a gene: 2. Germline V gene sequence: CDR1 SGHRS, CDR2 YFSETQ. CDR3 length: 15 residues. CDR3 DNA: TGCGCCAGCAGCTTCGGGGGGGTTAGCACAGATACGCAGTATTTT. Protein sequence: CASSFGGVSTDTQYF.

This chain connects TRBV2 to TRBJ1-5; a weak D match, TRBD1 (6 bases). CDR3 length: 13 residues. Germline lookup yields CDR1 SNHLY and CDR2 FYNNEI. Trimming removed 6 bases at V and 9 bases at J, with 15 bases between. The DNA of the CDR3 is TGTGCCAGCAGCGCCGGACAGCGGATGCCCCAGCATTTT. As protein: CASSAGQRMPQHF.

The chain carries TRBV4-3 and TRBJ2-3; 8 bases match TRBD2. Germline CDR1 is LGHNA and CDR2 is YSLEER. The CDR3 sequence is 17 residues long. The trim removed 0 bases at V and 1 base at J, leaving 6 bases unmatched. In nucleotides, the CDR3 is TGCGCCAGCAGCCAAGAATCGGGGGGGCATGGCACAGATACGCAGTATTTT. It is translated as CASSQESGGHGTDTQYF.

The CDR3 sequence is CSVLAPSYNEQFF. The CDR3 nucleotides are TGCAGCGTACTAGCGCCCTCCTACAATGAGCAGTTCTTC. The chain is built from TRBV29-1 and TRBJ2-1; TRBD2 matches at 7 bases. The CDR3 is 13 amino acids. The V gene end was trimmed by 6 bases and the J gene end by 0 bases; junction bases not matched to a gene: 2. The germline gives CDR1 SQVTM, CDR2 ANQGSEA.

This clone was picked up one time. The chain combines TRBV11-2 with TRBJ2-2, with 7 bases identical to TRBD1. Losses at the gene ends were 4 bases for V and 6 bases for J; bases not matched to a gene: 5. The CDR3 covers 14 residues. From germline, CDR1 is SGHAT and CDR2 FQNNGV. The CDR3 nucleotides are TGTGCCAGCAGCTCTACAGGGGCCCCCGGGGAGCTGTTTTTT. Protein sequence: CASSSTGAPGELFF.

The chain recombines TRBV27 with TRBJ2-7; tentative D call: TRBD1 (5 bases). The CDR3 is 13 residues long. The V end was cut by 6 bases, the J end by 6 bases, with 15 bases between. The V gene's germline CDR1 is MNHEY and CDR2 SMNVEV (reference sequence). The CDR3: CASSYDTGSEQYF. The CDR3 DNA sequence: TGTGCCAGCAGCTATGACACAGGCTCCGAGCAGTACTTC.

This clone was picked up a small number of times. The chain recombines TRBV14 with TRBJ1-1; 7 bases agree with TRBD1. The CDR3 extends over 13 amino acids. The junction had 5 bases not matched to a gene; V was cut back by 6 bases and J by 4 bases. CDR1 and CDR2 from the germline V gene are SGHDN and FVKESK. The CDR3 DNA is TGTGCCAGCAGTCGGACAGGATTCACTGAAGCTTTCTTT. This translates into CASSRTGFTEAFF. Together with reference TRBV14 and TRBJ1-1, the CDR3 gives the full variable domain: EAGVTQFPSHSVIEKGQTVTLRCDPISGHDNLYWYRRVMGKEIKFLLHFVKESKQDESGMPNNRFLAERTGGTYSTLKVQPAELEDSGVYFCASSRTGFTEAFFGQGTRLTVV.

In its sample, this clone was seen once. V and J are TRBV6-5 and TRBJ1-1, with 10 bases lining up with TRBD1. This CDR3 contains 13 residues. V shed 6 bases, J shed 13 bases, and the junction held 11 bases outside the gene matches. CDR1 is MNHEY, CDR2 SVGAGI, per germline. The CDR3 here is CASSGAQGQGLFF. For the CDR3, the DNA is TGTGCCAGCAGCGGGGCCCAGGGACAGGGGCTTTTCTTT.

The rearrangement links TRBV7-9 to TRBJ1-4, with D hard to call. This CDR3 is built from 14 residues. CDR1 and CDR2 (germline): SEHNR, FQNEAQ (reference sequence). Trimming cost V 1 base and J 4 bases, with 7 bases left between them. CDR3 sequence reads: CASSLGVYNEKLFF. The CDR3 DNA sequence: TGTGCCAGCAGCTTAGGAGTTTATAATGAAAAACTGTTTTTT.

Concerning this clone itself: Compared with germline, one end of the junction differs, possibly owing to a read error. V and J are TRBV12-3 or TRBV12-4 and TRBJ1-2, with TRBD1 matching over 7 bases. There are 12 residues in the CDR3. CDR3 sequence (DNA): TGTGCCAGCAGTTTAGTCCGGGACAGCCTCTTCTTC. Its translation: CASSLVRDSLFF.

This clone occurred once. For the CDR3, the DNA is TGCGCCAGCAGCCAACTACAGGGGACGGAGACCCAGTACTTC. It translates to CASSQLQGTETQYF. The rearrangement joins TRBV4-1 to TRBJ2-5; 7 bases align to TRBD1. Germline CDR1 is MGHRA and CDR2 is YSYEKL. J gave up 5 bases and V 2 bases, and 5 bases lay outside the gene matches. The CDR3 contains 14 residues.

The chain has TRBV29-1 and TRBJ1-1, with a possible D match to TRBD1 (5 bases). The CDR3 runs 13 residues. Trimming left V 6 bases short and J 1 base short, with 12 bases between. Germline CDR1 reads SQVTM; CDR2 reads ANQGSEA. The CDR3 region is CSVDGGSNTEAFF. CDR3 DNA: TGCAGCGTCGACGGGGGTTCGAACACTGAAGCTTTCTTT.

Here the CDR3 DNA reads TGTGCCTGGAGCGATGGGGGACAGGGGGCGAAGGACACTGAAGCTTTCTTT. This encodes CAWSDGGQGAKDTEAFF. The chain has TRBV30 and TRBJ1-1; 12 bases align to TRBD1. V lost 3 bases to trimming and J lost 3 bases; unmatched junction nucleotides: 11. In germline, CDR1 is GTSNPN, CDR2 SVGIG (reference sequence). The CDR3 is made up of 17 amino acids.

The chain links TRBV1 to TRBJ1-2; no check of the table's D call, TRBD1, against the DNA was made. TRBV1 is a documented pseudogene. This CDR3 spans 12 amino acids. CDR3 DNA sequence: TGCACCAGCAGCATCCAGAACTATGGCTACACCTTC. The encoded protein is CTSSIQNYGYTF.